This entry features one T cell receptor (beta chain) sequence. The source of the sample is a study of blood T cell repertoires in COVID-19. Cohorts were assigned according to the clinical history that participants reported. Data came from immunoSEQ multiplex PCR; TCRdb stores just in-frame clones and leaves some out. Of roughly 250,000 clones detected, approximately 90% appear once; the ten largest clones hold around 0.87%. The CDR3 has 17 amino acids. The germline CDR1 and CDR2 sequences are LGHDT and YNNKEL (reference sequence). J gave up 6 bases and V 3 bases, and 14 bases lay outside the gene matches.

The TCR originated in a man aged 45-60 years who had been exposed to COVID-19. The source material was PBMCs or T cells enriched from blood (not recorded which). The chain links TRBV3-1 (or the pseudogene TRBV3-2) to TRBJ1-2, with 9 bases that match TRBD1. CDR3 in DNA: TGTGCCAGCAGCCACATTCCGGGACAGGGTATAGTCAATGGCTACACCTTC. As protein: CASSHIPGQGIVNGYTF.